This entry concerns a single T cell receptor (beta chain). Antigen specificity is unknown. Assembly of TCR beta libraries relied on iRepertoire HTBI primers together with Arm-PCR of CDR3 regions. One entry per CDR3 protein results from TCRdb running MiXCR on the multiplex PCR reads. The sample shows 400,000 or so distinct CDR3 sequences, less than 25% of them seen only once. The time point is: persistent/refractory GD, antithyroid drugs over 5 years with positive TRAb. Following extraction of RNA from PBMCs, that RNA was used to make the TCR library. The record originates from a study of regulatory T cells in long-lasting Graves disease. Notes on the study in general: Persistent Graves' patients possessed reduced TCR diversity relative to recently diagnosed ones.

Germline CDR1 and CDR2: MDHEN and SYDVKM. This CDR3 contains 16 residues. Trimming took off 7 bases at V and 4 bases at J, with 21 bases between the two ends. The specimen comprised peripheral blood mononuclear cells (PBMCs), sampled when the disease was refractory, from a patient treated with antithyroid drugs. The chain uses TRBV28 and TRBJ2-3; possible D gene TRBD1, 5 bases. The receptor was isolated from a female donor with Graves disease. Here the CDR3 DNA reads TGTGCCAGCATCGAATCGACGCGAAGGGGTTCAGATACGCAGTATTTT. Protein sequence: CASIESTRRGSDTQYF.